These T cell receptor beta chains were read from a single sample in a study of chemoradiotherapy in HPV16-positive cancers. Measured with immunoSEQ multiplex PCR; TCRdb has only the in-frame clones, and not every one. In the table there are 8,000 to 10,000 clones, 80% to 90% of which are singletons. Sample: tumor tissue, taken from a patient who underwent chemoradiotherapy. The receptors here all came from a human donor with HPV-associated anogenital cancer. The CDR3 runs from the conserved cysteine through the conserved F or W. Each record gives: V gene, J gene, CDR3 protein.

>TRBV4-2|TRBJ2-7
CASSGAGGLYEQYF
>TRBV5-6|TRBJ1-2
CASRLGAYGYTF
>TRBV30|TRBJ2-7
CTSGPNYDEQYF
>TRBV10-1|TRBJ2-5
CASSVSPRETQYF
>TRBV28|TRBJ2-7
CASSTLHEQYF
>TRBV5-1|TRBJ2-3
CASSLTGTAPTDTQYF
>TRBV5-5|TRBJ1-2
CASSQTGGGQGYTF
>TRBV19|TRBJ2-7
CATRMGSGADYEQYF
>TRBV25-1|TRBJ2-7
CASSAGQGSEQYF
>TRBV18|TRBJ1-4
CASSPRQGINEKLFF
>TRBV7-9|TRBJ2-7
CASSLNPGKGTFYEQYF
>TRBV9|TRBJ2-5
CASSVGTSGVGETQYF
>TRBV25-1|TRBJ1-2
CASTPRGGGGYTF
>TRBV30|TRBJ2-2
CAWSVKQGGTTGELFF
>TRBV10-3|TRBJ2-7
CAISEVQEAEQYF
>TRBV6-6|TRBJ2-3
CASSSTSGATDTQYF
>TRBV5-4|TRBJ2-2
CASSQGSGGFGELFF
>TRBV2|TRBJ1-1
CASSTRVGTEAFF
>TRBV9|TRBJ1-4
CASSSLGGFNEKLFF
>TRBV7-3|TRBJ2-1
CASSFQGGGYEQFF
>TRBV7-9|TRBJ2-7
CASSLLGTGGVGEQYF
>TRBV6-6|TRBJ2-2
CAPQPGGAGELFF